This TCR beta chain comes out of a study of tumor-infiltrating lymphocytes in primary liver carcinoma (dated by TCRdb to 2015 to 2018). In terms of the full investigation: Surgical resection was performed in China between late 2015 and early 2016 on a few patients with histopathologically diagnosed primary liver carcinoma. The five patients, three men and two women aged 30 to 69 years, had hepatocellular carcinoma (four) or combined HCC and intrahepatic cholangiocarcinoma (one). The tumors of the five patients were staged as T1-T3 N0M0, with maximum diameters ranging from roughly 4 to 11 cm. Samples yielded roughly 3.65 to 7.5 million productive TCRbeta reads; read depth did not differ significantly between tissue types. TCRbeta repertoire sequencing, expression microarrays and whole-exome sequencing were combined in the study across five regions of each liver tumor, with adjacent normal tissue and blood also included. A total of approximately 35 specimens from 5 patients underwent TCRbeta repertoire sequencing, comprising 25 or so tumor regions, 5 adjacent noncancerous liver tissues and 5 peripheral blood samples. Technical replicate repertoires showed high reproducibility, with mean shared-clone rates roughly 0.87 and correlation coefficients above 0.95.

On this clonotype itself: The antigen this receptor binds is unknown. The sample holds no much larger clone one base away, and base qualities are not on file.

A constant-region primer and ProtoScript II reverse transcriptase were used to reverse-transcribe TCRbeta-specific cDNA from about 530 ng total RNA. TCRbeta libraries were built with three nested multiplex PCR rounds, a slightly modified ARM-PCR procedure. The first two PCR rounds used multiplex TRBV1-TRBV30 forward primers with a Cbeta reverse primer, each for 10 cycles. Sample barcodes and Illumina adapters were added in a final 25-cycle PCR with Deep VentR polymerase. Before sequencing, amplicons of 200-500 bp were gel-purified using a QIAquick gel extraction kit. TCRbeta amplicons were sequenced on an Illumina HiSeq 2500 with 250-bp paired-end reads. The study's own analysis went as follows. Reads were quality-trimmed with Trimmomatic v0.33, and paired reads were merged with FLASH v1.2.11 to recover full CDR3 sequences. V, D and J germline segments were assigned to the rearranged TCRbeta sequences using MiGEC v1.2.1b. Clonotype statistics, along with Shannon-Wiener diversity indices, were calculated using VDJtools v1.0.0. Except for diversity analysis, only the 250 most abundant clonotypes of each sample were used in subsequent analyses to reduce sampling bias. The public reads were run again by TCRdb, first through fastp at Q25 and then through MiXCR, and only productive beta chains were kept. Under each unique CDR3 protein, matching rows form one entry showing the most common genes and DNA. TCRdb, not the authors, supplied the V and J calls. This sample has approximately 330,000 distinct CDR3 sequences in its table, and 65% of those were observed once. The top ten hold under 8.5% of the sample.

The paper as a whole reports these results and caveats: Bulk unsorted samples precluded comparing CD4+ and CD8+ T cell repertoires. The top 250 clones accounted for a significantly greater share of the repertoire in tumors than in blood (p = 0.039). Consistent with antigen-driven expansion, pairs of tumor regions showed higher repertoire overlap (mean around 35%) than either tumor-adjacent pairs (about 17%) or tumor-blood pairs (roughly 15%). Because only the TCR beta chain was sequenced and unpaired alpha chains were not captured, true repertoire diversity is likely underestimated. Only 4 or 5 patients were included in the study, and the authors note that the findings should be validated in a larger study.

Taken from cysteine to phenylalanine, the CDR3 has 15 residues. The retained sequence is limited to the CDR3, 45 bases, with the frame set at the first base. Via the germline V gene, CDR1 is SGHAT and CDR2 FQNNGV. The germline ends are 8 bases apart after V is trimmed by 1 base and J by 0 bases. Blood RNA was extracted from unsorted whole blood using TRIzol reagent, and germline DNA was obtained with the DNeasy Blood & Tissue kit. At the time of sampling, the patients had chronic HBV infection and had not received any treatment. Before surgery, four milliliters of peripheral blood were collected into K2EDTA tubes.

The TCR comes from a man in his forties with primary liver carcinoma and hepatitis B virus infection. The chain links TRBV11-2 with TRBJ2-3; the D gene remains uncertain. The material sequenced was peripheral blood. This receptor carries the CDR3 CASSLVAISTDTQYF. The base sequence is TGTGCCAGCAGCTTAGTGGCAATTAGCACAGATACGCAGTATTTT.